This T cell receptor (beta chain) stems from a study of T cell repertoires in cytomegalovirus infection. Study results and caveats: Ex vivo, HLA-C-restricted CMV-specific TCR beta clonotypes prevailed over the rest of the response.

This clonotype was counted many times. Its antigen remains unknown. TCRdb analysed the reads with MiXCR anew, one entry per CDR3 protein. The sample gives just under 550,000 distinct CDR3 sequences, around a quarter of which show up once; 13% is in the top ten. The CDR3 runs to 12 residues. J lost 10 bases, V lost 5 bases, and 5 bases had no gene match. Germline values: CDR1 MNHEY, CDR2 SMNVEV (reference sequence). The clonotype originates from a human donor in good health (CMV status not recorded). Some clones in this sample may be carry-over from other donors' samples. Sample: PBMCs. The chain links TRBV27 to TRBJ2-1; TRBD1 agrees at 7 bases. This CDR3 reads CASSPQGQEQFF. In DNA, the CDR3 is TGTGCCAGCAGTCCCCAGGGACAGGAGCAGTTCTTC.